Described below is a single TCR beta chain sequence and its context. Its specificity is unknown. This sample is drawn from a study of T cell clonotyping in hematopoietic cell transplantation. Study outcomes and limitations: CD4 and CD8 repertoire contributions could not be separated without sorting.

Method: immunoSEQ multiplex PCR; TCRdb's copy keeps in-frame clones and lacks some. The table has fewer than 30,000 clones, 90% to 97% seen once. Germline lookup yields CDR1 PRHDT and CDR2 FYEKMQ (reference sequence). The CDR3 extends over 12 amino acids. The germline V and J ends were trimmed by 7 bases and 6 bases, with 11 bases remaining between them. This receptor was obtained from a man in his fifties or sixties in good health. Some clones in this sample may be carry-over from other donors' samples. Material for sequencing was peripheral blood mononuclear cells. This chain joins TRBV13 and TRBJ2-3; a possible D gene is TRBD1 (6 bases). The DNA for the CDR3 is TGTGCCAGCACTCGAGACAGGGATACGCAGTATTTT. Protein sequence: CASTRDRDTQYF.